One sample yielded the 10 T cell receptor beta chains listed below, sequenced in a study of cytomegalovirus exposure and HLA in healthy donors. The PCR had 60 Vbeta and 13 Jbeta primers. Profiled with immunoSEQ multiplex PCR; TCRdb holds only in-frame clones, not every one. The sample has 100,000 or so clones, roughly 78% seen once. Material: PBMCs. These receptors all stem from a man aged 30-40 years in good health and CMV-seronegative.

J is TRBJ1-1 and V is TRBV5-1; D unclear. The CDR3 is 13 residues long. Trimming stripped 1 base from V and 2 bases from J, with 6 bases between. Germline V lookup: CDR1 SGHRS, CDR2 YFSETQ. In nucleotides, the CDR3 is TGCGCCAGCAGCTTGTACAGAAACACTGAAGCTTTCTTT. Its translation is CASSLYRNTEAFF.

V is TRBV6-4 and J is TRBJ2-3, with 9 nucleotides matching TRBD2. The CDR3 is made up of 15 amino acids. The V and J ends lost 5 bases and 2 bases, in that order; junction bases with no gene match: 5. The germline gives CDR1 MRHNA, CDR2 SNTAGT. CDR3 region: CASSLGTSNTDTQYF. CDR3 DNA sequence: TGTGCCAGCAGTTTGGGGACTAGCAACACAGATACGCAGTATTTT.

This clone showed up just a few times. Other nucleotide sequences from this sample produce the same CDR3. The rearrangement joins TRBV4-3 to TRBJ1-1; D not resolved. Germline values: CDR1 LGHNA, CDR2 YSLEER. Trimming left V 0 bases short and J 1 base short, with 6 bases between. The CDR3 covers 14 residues. The CDR3 spells CASSQDVQNTEAFF. The DNA for the CDR3 is TGCGCCAGCAGCCAAGATGTACAGAACACTGAAGCTTTCTTT.

The J gene is TRBJ2-3, the V gene TRBV4-2, with 11 positions matching TRBD2. CDR3 length: 16 residues. From germline, CDR1 is LGHNA and CDR2 YNFKEQ. V shed 0 bases and J 2 bases; nucleotides not matched to a gene: 1. The CDR3 DNA reads TGTGCCAGCAGCCAAGAGGGACTAGCGGACACAGATACGCAGTATTTT. This sequence encodes CASSQEGLADTDTQYF.

A few counts support this clone. The chain couples TRBV6-5 to TRBJ1-2, with D perhaps matching TRBD1 (5 bases). V was clipped by 2 bases and J by 8 bases, with 9 bases between them. This CDR3 comprises 12 residues. The germline CDR1 and CDR2 sequences are MNHEY and SVGAGI. CDR3 nucleotides: TGTGCCAGCAGTTACGCAGGGTCCGGCTACACCTTC. Translating it yields CASSYAGSGYTF.

The chain combines TRBV6-6 with TRBJ2-5, with 8 bases that match TRBD2. The CDR3 extends over 16 amino acids. V dropped 6 bases and J dropped 5; count of bases not matched to a gene: 14. CDR1 and CDR2 from the germline V gene are MNHNY and SVGAGI (reference sequence). CDR3 residues: CASSRKTGGPGETQYF. DNA of the CDR3: TGTGCCAGCAGCCGGAAGACGGGAGGGCCCGGGGAGACCCAGTACTTC.

This clone occurred once. The rearrangement uses TRBV4-1 and TRBJ2-7, with D uncertain. The CDR3 runs 14 residues. Trimming cost V 0 bases and J 6 bases, with 12 bases left between them. Germline V gene lookup returns CDR1 MGHRA and CDR2 YSYEKL. CDR3 protein: CASSQDGKNREQYF. DNA of the CDR3: TGCGCCAGCAGCCAAGATGGCAAAAACCGCGAGCAGTACTTC.

The CDR3 is CASSDSPGLIAFF. CDR3 in DNA: TGTGCCAGCAGTGACTCCCCGGGACTAATAGCTTTCTTT. The gene calls are TRBV6-4 and TRBJ1-1, with a tentative D call TRBD1 (5 bases). Germline lookup yields CDR1 MRHNA and CDR2 SNTAGT. The CDR3 consists of 13 residues. Trimming left V 0 bases short and J 10 bases short, with 12 bases between.

The genes are TRBV7-2 and TRBJ2-6; the match to TRBD2 covers 12 bases. The CDR3 runs 19 residues. V was clipped by 5 bases and J by 4 bases; unmatched bases: 12. Germline loops: CDR1 SGHTA, CDR2 FQGNSA. Here the CDR3 DNA reads TGTGCCAGCAGCCCTCGATCTAGCGGGGGGGCTGGAGGGGCCAACGTCCTGACTTTC. Translating it yields CASSPRSSGGAGGANVLTF.

The rearrangement links TRBV7-2 to TRBJ1-5, with unresolved D. The V gene lost 1 base and the J gene lost 9 bases, with 13 bases spanning the gap. This CDR3 is built from 14 residues. Germline lookup yields CDR1 SGHTA and CDR2 FQGNSA. The CDR3 coding sequence is TGTGCCAGCAGCTTAGTATGGCGGGTGACGCCCCAGCATTTT. It yields the protein CASSLVWRVTPQHF.